Shown below are 3 T cell receptor beta chains from a single sample sequenced in a study of read filtering for tumor transcriptome and immune sequencing. From 350 to 500 ng of RNA, a library with molecular barcoded alpha/delta and beta/gamma adaptors was made. Via MiXCR, TCRdb re-called the reads, giving one row per CDR3 protein. The table has some 50,000 distinct CDR3 sequences, 20% seen once; the top ten hold roughly 37%. The sequencing sample was made of a population of CD138-negative cells sorted from bone marrow. The receptors come from a donor at least 40 years old with multiple myeloma.

This clonotype was picked up many times. The chain is built from TRBV15 and TRBJ2-1; 11 positions agree with TRBD2. Trimming cost V 0 bases and J 3 bases; bases outside gene matches: 13. The CDR3 has 20 residues. CDR1 and CDR2 from the germline V gene are LNHNV and YYDKDF (reference sequence). As DNA, the CDR3 is TGTGCCACCAGCAGAGACTTGGCTAGCGGGAGGCCCCCCTACTACAATGAGCAGTTCTTC. Its translation is CATSRDLASGRPPYYNEQFF.

This clonotype was picked up many times. The chain links TRBV7-9 to TRBJ2-3; 11 bases fit TRBD2. The germline CDR1 and CDR2 sequences are SEHNR and FQNEAQ (reference sequence). The CDR3 is 17 residues long. Unmatched junction bases numbered 8, after V lost 0 bases and J lost 6 bases. The CDR3 DNA follows: TGTGCCAGCAGCTTAGCGGTAGCGGGAGGGCCAAAGGATACGCAGTATTTT. It is translated as CASSLAVAGGPKDTQYF. The full variable domain, with the rest looked up from reference TRBV7-9 and TRBJ2-3, is DTGVSQNPRHKITKRGQNVTFRCDPISEHNRLYWYRQTLGQGPEFLTYFQNEAQLEKSRLLSDRFSAERPKGSFSTLEIQRTEQGDSAMYLCASSLAVAGGPKDTQYFGPGTRLTVL.

Of note for this clonotype: Possible read error: a much larger clone is one base away. The rearrangement links TRBV7-2 to TRBJ2-1, with D maybe TRBD2 (6 bases). The CDR3 extends over 15 amino acids. The germline gives CDR1 SGHTA, CDR2 FQGNSA. CDR3 amino acids: CASSTSLATYDEQFF. Written as DNA, the CDR3 is TGTGCCAGCAGTACGTCCCTAGCGACCTACGATGAGCAGTTCTTC.